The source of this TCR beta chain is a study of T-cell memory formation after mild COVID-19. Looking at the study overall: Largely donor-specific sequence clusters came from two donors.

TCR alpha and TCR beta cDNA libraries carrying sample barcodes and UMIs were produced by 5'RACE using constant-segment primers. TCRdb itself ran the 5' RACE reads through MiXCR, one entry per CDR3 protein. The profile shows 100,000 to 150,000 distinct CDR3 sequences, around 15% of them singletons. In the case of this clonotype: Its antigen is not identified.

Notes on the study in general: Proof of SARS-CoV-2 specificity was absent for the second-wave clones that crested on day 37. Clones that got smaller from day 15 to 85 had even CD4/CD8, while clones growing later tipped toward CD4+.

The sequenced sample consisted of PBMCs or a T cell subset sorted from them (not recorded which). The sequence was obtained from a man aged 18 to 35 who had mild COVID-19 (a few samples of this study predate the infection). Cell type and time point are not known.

CDR3 in amino acids: CASSHPQGAREKLFF. The CDR3 DNA is TGCGCCAGCAGCCACCCACAGGGGGCGCGGGAAAAACTGTTTTTT. This sequence joins TRBV4-1 and TRBJ1-4; TRBD1 aligns across 9 bases. V shed 3 bases and J 8 bases; nucleotides not matched to a gene: 7. The CDR3 is made up of 15 amino acids. Germline CDR1 reads MGHRA; CDR2 reads YSYEKL.